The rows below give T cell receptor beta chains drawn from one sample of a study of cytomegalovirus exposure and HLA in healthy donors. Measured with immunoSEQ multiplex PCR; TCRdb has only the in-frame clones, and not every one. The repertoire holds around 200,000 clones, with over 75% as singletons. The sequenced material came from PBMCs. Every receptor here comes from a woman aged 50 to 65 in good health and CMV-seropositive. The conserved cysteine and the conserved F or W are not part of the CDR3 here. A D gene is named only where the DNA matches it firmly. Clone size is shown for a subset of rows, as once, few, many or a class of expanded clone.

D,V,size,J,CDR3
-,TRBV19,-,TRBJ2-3,ASSIDPSTDTQY
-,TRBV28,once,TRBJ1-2,ASSSQRLDYGYT
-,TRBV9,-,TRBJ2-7,ASSEGRTRGDYEQY
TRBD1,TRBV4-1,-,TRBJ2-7,ASSRGGQGPPYEQY
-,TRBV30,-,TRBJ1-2,AWSQQGIGYGYT
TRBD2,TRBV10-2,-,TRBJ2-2,ASRWSGGARGTGELF
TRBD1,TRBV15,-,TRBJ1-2,ATSRDGTDYGYT
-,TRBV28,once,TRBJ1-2,ASSSPRGSYGYT
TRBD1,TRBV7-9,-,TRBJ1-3,ASSIDRVAGNTIY
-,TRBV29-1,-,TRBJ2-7,SVEGGTARSEQY
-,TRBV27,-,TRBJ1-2,ASSLSLPGYYGYT
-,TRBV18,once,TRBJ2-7,ASSPPSPRTSYEQY
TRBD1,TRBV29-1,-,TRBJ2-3,SVEGTGLTDTQY
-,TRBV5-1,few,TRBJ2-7,ASSLTGTGSYEQY
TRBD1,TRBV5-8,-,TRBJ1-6,ASSSRGELWGQGHSPLH
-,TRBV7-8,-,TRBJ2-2,ASSRTANTGELF
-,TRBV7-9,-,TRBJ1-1,ASSSTGGGQYTEAF
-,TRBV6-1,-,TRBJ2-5,ASSDSGVGETQY
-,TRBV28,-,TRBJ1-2,ASSFGQGYGYT
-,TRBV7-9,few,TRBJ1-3,ASSFDFSGNTIY
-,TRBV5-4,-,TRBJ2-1,ASSTTRDNEQF
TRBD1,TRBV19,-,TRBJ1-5,ASRGPTGVSNQPQH
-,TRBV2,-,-,ASRAGFYEQY
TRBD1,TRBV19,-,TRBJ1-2,ASSPRTGGFYGYT
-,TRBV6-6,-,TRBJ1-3,ASSYETGGRNTIY
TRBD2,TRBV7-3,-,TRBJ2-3,ASSPLAGGADTQY
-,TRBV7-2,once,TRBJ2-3,ASSLVVPSGTDTQY
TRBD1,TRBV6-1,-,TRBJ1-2,ASTEGQGGDGYT
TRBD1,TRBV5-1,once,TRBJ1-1,ASSSRDRGGGTEAF
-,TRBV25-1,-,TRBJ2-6,ASRPRGSGANVLT
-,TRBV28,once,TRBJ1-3,ASSLTGQGSGNTIY